Following are 8 T cell receptor beta chains from one sample sequenced in a study of shared clonotypes between healthy human individuals. This table comes from immunoSEQ multiplex PCR, and its TCRdb copy is limited to in-frame clones, with some not included. The table has roughly 1,500,000 clones, 95% to 99% seen once. What was sequenced was naive CD4+ T cells sorted from blood. Regarding subset: CD45RA+ positively selected. These receptors were obtained from a young man in good health.

The rearrangement links TRBV5-4 to TRBJ2-1, with TRBD2 matching 10 bases. V was clipped by 0 bases and J by 7 bases; unmatched bases: 1. The CDR3 contains 14 residues. The germline V gene encodes CDR1 SGHNT and CDR2 YYREEE (reference sequence). CDR3 nucleotide sequence: TGTGCCAGCAGCTTGGCTAGCGGGAGTAATGAGCAGTTCTTC. Encoded protein: CASSLASGSNEQFF. Full variable domain (remainder filled in from reference TRBV5-4 and TRBJ2-1): ETGVTQSPTHLIKTRGQQVTLRCSSQSGHNTVSWYQQALGQGPQFIFQYYREEENGRGNFPPRFSGLQFPNYSSELNVNALELDDSALYLCASSLASGSNEQFFGPGTRLTVL.

The V call is TRBV25-1, the J call TRBJ2-7; TRBD2 is a possible D gene (6 bases). Germline values: CDR1 MGHDK, CDR2 SYGVNS. The CDR3 runs 16 residues. Trimming removed 6 bases from V and 0 bases from J, with 18 bases in between. The CDR3 DNA follows: TGTGCCAGCAGCCCTTCCCCGGGGGTTAGCTCCTACGAGCAGTACTTC. This encodes CASSPSPGVSSYEQYF.

Comments on this clone: Other nucleotide sequences from this sample produce the same CDR3. The chain uses TRBV18 and TRBJ2-5; a possible D gene is TRBD1 (5 bases). CDR3 size: 14 residues. Germline assignment: CDR1 KGHSH and CDR2 LQKENI. Trimming stripped 0 bases from V and 2 bases from J, with 7 bases between. CDR3 DNA: TGTGCCAGCTCACCACCATCAGGGCAAGAGACCCAGTACTTC. It codes for CASSPPSGQETQYF.

The chain recombines TRBV18 with TRBJ1-1; D is uncertain. Germline V gene lookup returns CDR1 KGHSH and CDR2 LQKENI. The CDR3 runs 13 residues. V gave up 6 bases and J gave up 0 bases, with 8 bases separating them. CDR3 nucleotides: TGTGCCAGCTCCGGGAATATGAACACTGAAGCTTTCTTT. As protein: CASSGNMNTEAFF. Combining the CDR3 with reference TRBV18 and TRBJ1-1 gives the whole variable domain NAGVMQNPRHLVRRRGQEARLRCSPMKGHSHVYWYRQLPEEGLKFMVYLQKENIIDESGMPKERFSAEFPKEGPSILRIQQVVRGDSAAYFCASSGNMNTEAFFGQGTRLTVV.

This chain joins TRBV7-6 and TRBJ2-3; 9 nucleotides match TRBD1. The germline CDR1 and CDR2 sequences are SGHVS and FNYEAQ. The CDR3 covers 18 residues. Trimming cost V 4 bases and J 1 base; bases outside gene matches: 12. In DNA, the CDR3 is TGTGCCAGCAGCTCCACCGGGACAGGGCTGAGGGGCACAGATACGCAGTATTTT. It yields the protein CASSSTGTGLRGTDTQYF.

The rearrangement joins TRBV5-6 to TRBJ2-3; 11 positions match TRBD2. The CDR3 length is 16 residues. After removal of 4 bases from V and 3 bases from J, the junction contained 7 bases not matched to a gene. The V gene's germline CDR1 is SGHDT and CDR2 YYEEEE. CDR3: CASSTSGSRQTDTQYF. The DNA for the CDR3 is TGTGCCAGCAGCACTAGCGGGAGCAGGCAGACAGATACGCAGTATTTT. Combining the CDR3 with reference TRBV5-6 and TRBJ2-3 gives the whole variable domain DAGVTQSPTHLIKTRGQQVTLRCSPKSGHDTVSWYQQALGQGPQFIFQYYEEEERQRGNFPDRFSGHQFPNYSSELNVNALLLGDSALYLCASSTSGSRQTDTQYFGPGTRLTVL.

This rearrangement joins TRBV11-3 to TRBJ1-3; no clear D gene. V was shortened by 3 bases and J by 4 bases, with 7 bases between the two germline ends. This CDR3 comprises 13 residues. Germline lookup yields CDR1 SGHNT and CDR2 YENEEA. The CDR3 DNA reads TGTGCCAGCAGCTTTTCGACAGGAAACACCATATATTTT. Translation gives CASSFSTGNTIYF. Full variable domain (missing parts from reference TRBV11-3 and TRBJ1-3): EAGVVQSPRYKIIEKKQPVAFWCNPISGHNTLYWYLQNLGQGPELLIRYENEEAVDDSQLPKDRFSAERLKGVDSTLKIQPAELGDSAVYLCASSFSTGNTIYFGEGSWLTVV.

This clone has just one count. Other DNA sequences in the sample encode the same CDR3. The chain uses TRBV10-3 and TRBJ2-6; D unresolved. CDR1 and CDR2 (germline): ENHRY, SYGVKD. V was cut by 4 bases and J by 0 bases, with 4 bases left in between. The CDR3 sequence is 14 residues long. CDR3 amino acids: CAISGGSGANVLTF. The CDR3 nucleotides are TGTGCCATCAGTGGTGGCTCTGGGGCCAACGTCCTGACTTTC.